This T cell receptor (beta chain) was identified in a study of T-cell memory formation after mild COVID-19. TCRdb processed the 5' RACE reads anew with MiXCR; each CDR3 protein has one entry. This sample has 250,000 to 350,000 distinct CDR3 sequences, with about 16% found just once. Per the germline V gene, CDR1 is SNHLY and CDR2 is FYNNEI. The CDR3 extends over 15 amino acids. Trimming took 2 bases from V and 7 from J, leaving 18 bases between them. This chain connects TRBV2 to TRBJ2-7, with D maybe TRBD1 (6 bases). What was sequenced was PBMCs or a T cell subset sorted from them (not recorded which). The clonotype comes from a man between 18 and 35 years old who had mild COVID-19 (a few samples of this study predate the infection). Cell type and time point are not known. CDR3 sequence (DNA): TGTGCCAGCAGTGAACTCGCGTGGGACAAGCTTGAGCAGTACTTC. It specifies CASSELAWDKLEQYF.